Below are 8 T cell receptor beta chains sequenced from a single sample in a study of cytomegalovirus exposure and HLA in healthy donors. Amplification used 60 Vbeta primers and 13 Jbeta primers. The table came from immunoSEQ multiplex PCR; TCRdb's copy has only in-frame clones and leaves some out. The profile shows some 110,000 clones, approximately 70% of them singletons. The material sequenced was PBMCs. These receptors originate from a woman in her thirties or forties in good health and CMV-seropositive.

The V and J genes are TRBV6-4 and TRBJ1-2; TRBD1 might be the D (6 bases). CDR1 is MRHNA and CDR2 is SNTAGT in the germline V gene. The CDR3 runs 15 residues. The ends were cut back, 10 bases at V and 2 bases at J, with 20 bases in the middle. For the CDR3, the DNA is TGTGCCACCAGCTTCGGGACACTGGGAAACTATGGCTACACCTTC. Translation gives CATSFGTLGNYGYTF.

The rearrangement uses TRBV28 and TRBJ1-2; TRBD1 matches 9 bases. Per germline, CDR1 MDHEN and CDR2 SYDVKM. CDR3 length: 16 amino acids. V was pared by 3 bases and J by 6 bases, with 11 bases of the junction left unmatched. CDR3 residues: CASSFGQGKKFHGYTF. The CDR3 DNA reads as TGTGCCAGCAGTTTCGGACAGGGGAAAAAGTTCCATGGCTACACCTTC.

This chain links TRBV4-3 with TRBJ2-7; 13 bases map to TRBD2. J gave up 0 bases and V 6 bases, and 2 bases lay outside the gene matches. CDR3 length: 15 amino acids. Germline loops: CDR1 LGHNA, CDR2 YSLEER. CDR3 loop: CASSRTSGSSYEQYF. In DNA form, the CDR3 reads TGCGCCAGCAGTCGGACTAGCGGGAGCTCCTACGAGCAGTACTTC.

The chain employs TRBV11-1 and TRBJ2-5, with a weak D call TRBD2 (5 bases). Trimming took off 6 bases at V and 5 bases at J, with 25 bases between the two ends. CDR3 size: 17 residues. Germline lookup yields CDR1 SGHAT and CDR2 FQDESV (reference sequence). CDR3 DNA sequence: TGTGCCAGCAGTGAGCTGTGGAGGATCATCGTCGACGAGACCCAGTACTTC. Its translation: CASSELWRIIVDETQYF.

Only one count was recorded for this clone. The V call is TRBV4-3, the J call TRBJ2-7, with 13 positions matching TRBD2. Germline CDR1 is LGHNA and CDR2 is YSLEER. The CDR3 is 15 amino acids. Unmatched junction bases numbered 0, after V lost 0 bases and J lost 4 bases. The CDR3, as DNA: TGCGCCAGCAGCCAAGAGGGACTAGCGGGGTACGAGCAGTACTTC. Protein product: CASSQEGLAGYEQYF.

This chain joins TRBV7-3 and TRBJ2-4; D gene ambiguous. From germline, CDR1 is SGHTA and CDR2 FQGTGA. This CDR3 is 13 amino acids long. Trimming removed 2 bases from V and 5 bases from J, with 7 bases in between. CDR3 loop: CASSLDTENIQYF. CDR3 bases: TGTGCCAGCAGCTTAGACACCGAAAACATTCAGTACTTC.

This clone has just a few counts. Here the CDR3 DNA reads TGCGCCAGTACAGGGTTTGGGACTGAAGCTTTCTTT. Protein sequence: CASTGFGTEAFF. The rearrangement joins TRBV10-2 to TRBJ1-1; D perhaps matches TRBD1 (6 bases). The CDR3 loop spans 12 amino acids. V dropped 9 bases and J dropped 5 bases, with 13 bases sitting between them. Germline V gives CDR1 WSHSY, CDR2 SAAADI.

This chain links TRBV13 with TRBJ2-1; 7 bases line up with TRBD2. In germline, CDR1 is PRHDT, CDR2 FYEKMQ (reference sequence). V lost 7 bases, J lost 2 bases, and 8 bases stayed unmatched. This CDR3 contains 15 residues. CDR3 amino acids: CASTDASGTYNEQFF. CDR3 DNA sequence: TGTGCCAGCACCGACGCAAGCGGGACCTACAATGAGCAGTTCTTC.